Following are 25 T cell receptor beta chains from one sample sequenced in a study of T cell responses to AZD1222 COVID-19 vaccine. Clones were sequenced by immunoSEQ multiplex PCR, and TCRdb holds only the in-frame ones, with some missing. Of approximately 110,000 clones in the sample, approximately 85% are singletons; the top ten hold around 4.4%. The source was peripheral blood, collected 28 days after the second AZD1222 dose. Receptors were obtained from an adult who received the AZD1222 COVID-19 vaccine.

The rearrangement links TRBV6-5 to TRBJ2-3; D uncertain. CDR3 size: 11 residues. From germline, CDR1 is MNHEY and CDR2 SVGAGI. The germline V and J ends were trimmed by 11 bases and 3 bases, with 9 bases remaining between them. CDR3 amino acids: CAVQSTDTQYF. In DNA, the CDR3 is TGTGCCGTGCAATCGACAGATACGCAGTATTTT.

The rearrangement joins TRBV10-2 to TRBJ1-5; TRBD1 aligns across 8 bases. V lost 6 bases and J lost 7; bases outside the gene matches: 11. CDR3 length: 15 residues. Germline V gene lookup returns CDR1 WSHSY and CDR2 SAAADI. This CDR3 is CASRRDRRPEQPQHF. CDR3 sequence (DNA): TGCGCCAGCAGGAGGGACAGGCGGCCGGAGCAGCCCCAGCATTTT.

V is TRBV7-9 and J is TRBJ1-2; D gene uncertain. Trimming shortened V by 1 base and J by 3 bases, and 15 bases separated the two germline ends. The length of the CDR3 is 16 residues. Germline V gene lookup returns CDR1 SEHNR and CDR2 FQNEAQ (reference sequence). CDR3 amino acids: CASSLEWVPRDYGYTF. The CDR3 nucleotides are TGTGCCAGCAGCTTAGAGTGGGTCCCCCGGGACTATGGCTACACCTTC.

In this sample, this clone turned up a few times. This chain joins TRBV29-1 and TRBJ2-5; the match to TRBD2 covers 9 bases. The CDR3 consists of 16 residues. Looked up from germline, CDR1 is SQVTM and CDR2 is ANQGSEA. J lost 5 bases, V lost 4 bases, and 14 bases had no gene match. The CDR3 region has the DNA TGCAGCGTTGTTTTCGAGCGGGGGGTATTGGGGGAGACCCAGTACTTC. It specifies CSVVFERGVLGETQYF.

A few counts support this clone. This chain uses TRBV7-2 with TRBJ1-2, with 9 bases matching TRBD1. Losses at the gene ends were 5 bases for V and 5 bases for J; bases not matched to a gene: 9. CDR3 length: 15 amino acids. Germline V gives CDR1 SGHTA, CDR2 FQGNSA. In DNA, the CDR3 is TGTGCCAGCAGCACCACGACAGGGGGTTCATATGGCTACACCTTC. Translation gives CASSTTTGGSYGYTF.

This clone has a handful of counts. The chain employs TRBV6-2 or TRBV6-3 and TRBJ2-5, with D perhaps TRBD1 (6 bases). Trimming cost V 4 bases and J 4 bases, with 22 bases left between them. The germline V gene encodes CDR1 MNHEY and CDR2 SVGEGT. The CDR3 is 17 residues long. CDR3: CASSSIEGGRGRETQYF. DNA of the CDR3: TGTGCCAGCAGTTCCATCGAGGGCGGCAGGGGCAGAGAGACCCAGTACTTC.

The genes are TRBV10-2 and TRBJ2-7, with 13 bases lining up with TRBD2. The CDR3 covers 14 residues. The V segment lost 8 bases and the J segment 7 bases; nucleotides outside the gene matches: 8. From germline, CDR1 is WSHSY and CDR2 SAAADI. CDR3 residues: CASRELAGGREQYF. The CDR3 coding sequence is TGCGCCAGCCGCGAACTAGCGGGGGGGCGAGAGCAGTACTTC.

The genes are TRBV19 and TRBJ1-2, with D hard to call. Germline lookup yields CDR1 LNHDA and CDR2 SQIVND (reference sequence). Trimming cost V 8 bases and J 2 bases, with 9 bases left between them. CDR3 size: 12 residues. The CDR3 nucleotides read TGTGCCAGTGGATCAAAGAACTATGGCTACACCTTC. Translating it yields CASGSKNYGYTF. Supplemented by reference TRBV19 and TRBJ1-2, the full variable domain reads DGGITQSPKYLFRKEGQNVTLSCEQNLNHDAMYWYRQDPGQGLRLIYYSQIVNDFQKGDIAEGYSVSREKKESFPLTVTSAQKNPTAFYLCASGSKNYGYTFGSGTRLTVV.

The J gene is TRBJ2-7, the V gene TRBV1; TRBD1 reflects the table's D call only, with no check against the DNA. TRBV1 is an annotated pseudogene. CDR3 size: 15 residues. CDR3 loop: CTSSQRRGPIYEQYF. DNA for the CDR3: TGCACCAGCAGCCAACGAAGGGGGCCCATCTACGAGCAGTACTTC.

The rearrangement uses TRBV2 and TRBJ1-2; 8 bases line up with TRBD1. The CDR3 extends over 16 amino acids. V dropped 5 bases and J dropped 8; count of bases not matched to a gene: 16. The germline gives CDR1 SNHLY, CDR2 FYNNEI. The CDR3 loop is CASSIQGDGNFRGYTF. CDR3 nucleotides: TGTGCCAGCAGTATACAGGGGGACGGGAACTTTCGCGGCTACACCTTC.

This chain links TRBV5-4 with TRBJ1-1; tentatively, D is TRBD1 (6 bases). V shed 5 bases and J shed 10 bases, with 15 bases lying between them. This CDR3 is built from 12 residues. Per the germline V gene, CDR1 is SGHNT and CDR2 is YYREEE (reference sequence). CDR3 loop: CASSFGQQGAFF. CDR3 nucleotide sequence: TGTGCCAGCAGTTTTGGACAGCAAGGAGCTTTCTTT.

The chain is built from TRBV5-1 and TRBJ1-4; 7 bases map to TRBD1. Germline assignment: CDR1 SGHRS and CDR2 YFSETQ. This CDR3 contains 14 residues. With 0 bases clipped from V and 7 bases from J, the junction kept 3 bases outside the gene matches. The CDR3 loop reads CASSLGQGLEKLFF. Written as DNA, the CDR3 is TGCGCCAGCAGCTTGGGACAGGGTCTTGAAAAACTGTTTTTT.

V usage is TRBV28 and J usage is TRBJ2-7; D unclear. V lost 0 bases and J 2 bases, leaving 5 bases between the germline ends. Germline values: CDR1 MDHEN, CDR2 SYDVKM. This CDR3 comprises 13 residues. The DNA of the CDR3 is TGTGCCAGCAGTTTATGGGAAACCTACGAGCAGTACTTC. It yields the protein CASSLWETYEQYF.

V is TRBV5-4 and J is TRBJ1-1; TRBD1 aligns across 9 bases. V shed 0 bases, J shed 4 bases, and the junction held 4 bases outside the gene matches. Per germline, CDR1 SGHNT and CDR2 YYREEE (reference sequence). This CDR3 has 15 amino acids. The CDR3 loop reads CASSLGGTGSTEAFF. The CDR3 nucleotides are TGTGCCAGCAGCTTGGGAGGGACAGGGAGCACTGAAGCTTTCTTT.

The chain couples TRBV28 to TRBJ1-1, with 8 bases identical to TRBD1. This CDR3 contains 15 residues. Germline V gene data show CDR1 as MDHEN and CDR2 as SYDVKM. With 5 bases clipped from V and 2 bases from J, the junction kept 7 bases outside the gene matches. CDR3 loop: CASSLRQGRNTEAFF. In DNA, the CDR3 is TGTGCCAGCAGTCTCCGACAGGGGCGAAACACTGAAGCTTTCTTT.

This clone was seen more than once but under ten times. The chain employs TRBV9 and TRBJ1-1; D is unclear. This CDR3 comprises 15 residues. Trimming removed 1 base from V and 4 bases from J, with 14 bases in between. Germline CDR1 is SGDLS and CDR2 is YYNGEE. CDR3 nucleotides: TGTGCCAGCAGCGTAACTTTGGAAAAGGGCACTGAAGCTTTCTTT. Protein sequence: CASSVTLEKGTEAFF. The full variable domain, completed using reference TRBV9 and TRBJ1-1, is DSGVTQTPKHLITATGQRVTLRCSPRSGDLSVYWYQQSLDQGLQFLIQYYNGEERAKGNILERFSAQQFPDLHSELNLSSLELGDSALYFCASSVTLEKGTEAFFGQGTRLTVV.

CDR3 loop: CASSVDRKGYTF. Here the CDR3 DNA reads TGTGCCAGCAGCGTAGACCGTAAGGGCTACACCTTC. The chain has TRBV9 and TRBJ1-2; D is unclear. Trimming cost V 0 bases and J 8 bases, with 8 bases left between them. The germline gives CDR1 SGDLS, CDR2 YYNGEE. CDR3 length: 12 amino acids.

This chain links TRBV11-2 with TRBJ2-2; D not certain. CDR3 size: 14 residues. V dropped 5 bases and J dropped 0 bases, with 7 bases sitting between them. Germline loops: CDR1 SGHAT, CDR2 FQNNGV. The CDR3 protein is CASSAKSNTGELFF. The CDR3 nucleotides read TGTGCCAGCAGCGCCAAATCGAACACCGGGGAGCTGTTTTTT.

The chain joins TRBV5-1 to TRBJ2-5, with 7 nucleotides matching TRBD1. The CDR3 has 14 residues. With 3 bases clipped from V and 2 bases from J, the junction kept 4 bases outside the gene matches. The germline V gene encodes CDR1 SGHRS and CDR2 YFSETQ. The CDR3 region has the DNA TGCGCCAGCAGCTATGGGACAGAACAAGAGACCCAGTACTTC. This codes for CASSYGTEQETQYF.

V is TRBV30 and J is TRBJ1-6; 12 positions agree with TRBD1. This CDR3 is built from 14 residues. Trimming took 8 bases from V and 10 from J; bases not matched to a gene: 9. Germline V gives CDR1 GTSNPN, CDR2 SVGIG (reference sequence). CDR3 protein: CAGQRDRGLSPLHF. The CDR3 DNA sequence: TGTGCCGGCCAGCGGGACAGGGGGCTGTCACCCCTCCACTTT.

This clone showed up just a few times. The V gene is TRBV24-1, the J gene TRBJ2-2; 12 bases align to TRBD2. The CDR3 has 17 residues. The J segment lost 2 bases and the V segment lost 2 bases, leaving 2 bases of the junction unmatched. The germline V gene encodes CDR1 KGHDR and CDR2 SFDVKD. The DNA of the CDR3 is TGTGCCACCAGTGATTGGACTAGCGGGGTTAACACCGGGGAGCTGTTTTTT. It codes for CATSDWTSGVNTGELFF.

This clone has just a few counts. This CDR3 reads CASSRTGGEQYF. CDR3 in DNA: TGCGCCAGCAGCAGGACAGGGGGCGAGCAGTACTTC. The chain recombines TRBV5-1 with TRBJ2-7; 10 bases line up with TRBD1. Germline lookup yields CDR1 SGHRS and CDR2 YFSETQ. This CDR3 contains 12 residues. V was pared by 4 bases and J by 6 bases, with 1 base of the junction left unmatched.

The CDR3 protein is CASSERGGTGWYEQYF. The CDR3 DNA reads as TGTGCCAGCAGTGAACGGGGGGGGACAGGGTGGTACGAGCAGTACTTC. V gene TRBV6-1 combines with J gene TRBJ2-7; tentatively, D is TRBD1 (9 bases). V lost 2 bases, J lost 4 bases, and 18 bases lay in between. Germline CDR1 reads MNHNS; CDR2 reads SASEGT. This CDR3 region has 16 residues.

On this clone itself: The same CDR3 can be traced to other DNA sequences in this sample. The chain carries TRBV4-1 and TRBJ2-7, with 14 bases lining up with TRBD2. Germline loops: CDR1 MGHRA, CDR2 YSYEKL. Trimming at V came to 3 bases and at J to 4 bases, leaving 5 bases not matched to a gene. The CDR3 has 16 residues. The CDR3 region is CASSQGTSGGNYEQYF. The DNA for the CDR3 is TGCGCCAGCAGCCAGGGGACTAGCGGGGGAAATTACGAGCAGTACTTC.

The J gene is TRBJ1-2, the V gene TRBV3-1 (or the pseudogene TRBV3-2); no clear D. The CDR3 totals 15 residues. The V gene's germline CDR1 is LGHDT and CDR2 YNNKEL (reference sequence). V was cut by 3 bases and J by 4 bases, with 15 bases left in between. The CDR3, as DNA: TGTGCCAGCAGCCAGGGGTTGGACGTCACCTATGGCTACACCTTC. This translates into CASSQGLDVTYGYTF.